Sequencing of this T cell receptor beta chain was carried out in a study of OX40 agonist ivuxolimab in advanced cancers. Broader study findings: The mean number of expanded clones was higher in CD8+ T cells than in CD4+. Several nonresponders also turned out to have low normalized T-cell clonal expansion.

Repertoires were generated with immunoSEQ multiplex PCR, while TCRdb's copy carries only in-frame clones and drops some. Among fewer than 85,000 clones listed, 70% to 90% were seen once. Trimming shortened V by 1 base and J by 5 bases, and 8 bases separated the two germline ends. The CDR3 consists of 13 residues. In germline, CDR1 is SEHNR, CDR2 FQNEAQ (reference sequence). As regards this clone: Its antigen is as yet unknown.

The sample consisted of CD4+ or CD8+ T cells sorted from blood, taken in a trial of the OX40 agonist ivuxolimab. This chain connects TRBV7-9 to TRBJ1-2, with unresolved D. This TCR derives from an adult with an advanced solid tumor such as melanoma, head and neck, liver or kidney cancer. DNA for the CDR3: TGTGCCAGCAGCTTAGACACCTTTTATGGCTACACCTTC. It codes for CASSLDTFYGYTF.